The present T cell receptor beta chain was sequenced within a study of response to subunit inactivated influenza vaccine. From germline, CDR1 is SGHDN and CDR2 FVKESK. Deletions cut 4 bases from V and 7 bases from J, with 11 bases between. There are 13 residues in the CDR3. Study-level points and caveats: Each seasonal influenza vaccination recruits few new T cells, the authors suggested.

To note about this clonotype: Its antigen is currently unknown.

One entry per CDR3 protein results from TCRdb running MiXCR on the RT-PCR reads. Of 500,000 to 700,000 distinct CDR3 sequences in the sample, around a quarter were seen once. These same data were also listed under a study on T cells expressing NK-cell markers. As that report states: The cDNA for TCR beta came from 5'RACE template switching with UMIs. Seven sequenced donors out of eight were HCMV-seropositive, one seronegative. Restriction of sorting to alpha-beta TCR T cells was accomplished in several experiments using an anti-gamma-delta TCR antibody.

The rearrangement joins TRBV14 to TRBJ2-4; weak D call: TRBD1 (6 bases). Here the sequenced sample was CD4+ T cells sorted from PBMCs, taken 11 to 12 days after vaccination. This receptor was obtained from a man aged 50 to 59 who received an inactivated influenza vaccine. The CDR3 sequence is CASSRGHRNIQYF. CDR3 DNA: TGTGCCAGCAGCCGGGGACACCGGAACATTCAGTACTTC.